This T cell receptor beta chain was documented in a study of blood T cell repertoires in COVID-19 (dated by TCRdb to the early 2020s). Notes on the research overall: Samples covering the acute and convalescent phases of COVID-19 were provided by collaborators in the United States, Italy and Spain. The sample metadata nearly always contained a de-identified subject ID, COVID-19 status, age in years and sex. Samples came from the ongoing ImmuneRACE study (first 160 participants) plus 1,254 subjects from 6 global collaborators. Subjects who had been exposed to COVID-19, were actively infected with it, or had recovered from it provided the deeply sampled blood TCRbeta repertoires that made up the dataset. The material from the prospective study consisted of cDNA or gDNA derived from T cells, B-cell-depleted T cells, or PBMCs. The repertoires were made available in a free public database intended to serve as a resource for research on the immune response to SARS-CoV-2. HLA class I and class II types, where available, came from metadata supplied by the sample provider rather than from assay-based typing. The paper's findings and limits, for the study overall: The amount of clinical and demographic metadata varied by source and participant and was provided uncurated.

TCRbeta CDR3 regions were amplified from genomic DNA by means of the immunoSEQ Assay, a bias-controlled multiplex PCR. As for the authors' bioinformatics: The number of nucleated cells in each sample was estimated by amplification of reference gene primers within the assay. To quantify the absolute abundance of each unique TCRbeta CDR3 rearrangement, sequence reads were collapsed and filtered. For each sample, productive Simpson clonality was calculated as the square root of Simpson's diversity index over productive rearrangements. What TCRdb holds here is the immuneACCESS table cut down to in-frame rearrangements. Part of the clones is not present; checked against another copy, under half of the missing clones reflect an unresolved V gene, and the others are unexplained. The D gene and trimming were derived from the DNA, and the V and J assignments and clone size from that table. Present in this sample are 150,000 to 180,000 clones, approximately 80% of which were seen just once. The ten biggest clones cover 0.5% to 0.65% of the sample.

A single count supports this clone. Its recognized antigen is unknown. Within one base of it there is no much larger clone, and no base qualities were kept. At the DNA level, this CDR3 is encoded by other sequences in the same sample as well. Collaborating institutions collected whole blood in K2EDTA tubes following their own protocols. Collaborator samples were shipped for TCRbeta analysis as frozen whole blood, isolated PBMCs, or DNA extracted from either sample type. Sequencing used peripheral blood. The sequence was obtained from a man between 60 and 75 years old with acute or convalescent COVID-19.

The CDR3 is CASSLTGGYGYTF. In nucleotides, the sequence is TGTGCCAGCAGTTTAACAGGGGGCTATGGCTACACCTTC. Recombination joined TRBV28 with TRBJ1-2; the junction holds 8 bases that match TRBD1. Counted from cysteine to phenylalanine, this CDR3 has 13 amino acids. Only the CDR3 portion is preserved as DNA: 39 bases, with reading frame beginning at the first base. The germline V gene yields MDHEN for CDR1 and SYDVKM for CDR2. After removal of 2 bases from V and 4 bases from J, the junction retains 0 bases not matched to a gene.